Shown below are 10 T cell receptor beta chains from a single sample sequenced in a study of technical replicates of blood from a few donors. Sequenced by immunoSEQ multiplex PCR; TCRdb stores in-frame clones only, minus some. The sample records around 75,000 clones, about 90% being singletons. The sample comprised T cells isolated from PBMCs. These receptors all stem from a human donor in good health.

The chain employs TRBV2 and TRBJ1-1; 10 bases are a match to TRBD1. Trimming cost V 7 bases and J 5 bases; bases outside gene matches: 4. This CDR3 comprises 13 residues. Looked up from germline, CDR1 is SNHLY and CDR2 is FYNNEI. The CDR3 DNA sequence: TGTGCCAGCATTGGACAGGGGGGGACTGAAGCTTTCTTT. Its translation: CASIGQGGTEAFF.

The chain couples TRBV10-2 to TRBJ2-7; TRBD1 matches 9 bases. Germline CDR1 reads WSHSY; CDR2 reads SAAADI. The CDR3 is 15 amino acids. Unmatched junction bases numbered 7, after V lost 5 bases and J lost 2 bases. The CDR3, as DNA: TGCGCCAGCAGTACGGCCGGGACAGGGACCTACGAGCAGTACTTC. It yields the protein CASSTAGTGTYEQYF.

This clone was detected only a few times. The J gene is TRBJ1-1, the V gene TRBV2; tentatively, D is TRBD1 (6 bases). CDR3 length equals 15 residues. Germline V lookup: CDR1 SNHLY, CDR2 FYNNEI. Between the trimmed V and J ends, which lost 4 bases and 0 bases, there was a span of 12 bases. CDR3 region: CASSGARDMNTEAFF. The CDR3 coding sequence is TGTGCCAGCAGTGGGGCTAGGGACATGAACACTGAAGCTTTCTTT. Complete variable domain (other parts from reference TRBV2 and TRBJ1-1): EPEVTQTPSHQVTQMGQEVILRCVPISNHLYFYWYRQILGQKVEFLVSFYNNEISEKSEIFDDQFSVERPDGSNFTLKIRSTKLEDSAMYFCASSGARDMNTEAFFGQGTRLTVV.

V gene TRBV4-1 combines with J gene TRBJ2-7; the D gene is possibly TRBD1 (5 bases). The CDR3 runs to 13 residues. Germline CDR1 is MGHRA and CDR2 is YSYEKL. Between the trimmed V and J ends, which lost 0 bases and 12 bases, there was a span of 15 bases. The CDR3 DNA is TGCGCCAGCAGCCAAGATACCCTTACTCAGGGGTACTTC. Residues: CASSQDTLTQGYF.

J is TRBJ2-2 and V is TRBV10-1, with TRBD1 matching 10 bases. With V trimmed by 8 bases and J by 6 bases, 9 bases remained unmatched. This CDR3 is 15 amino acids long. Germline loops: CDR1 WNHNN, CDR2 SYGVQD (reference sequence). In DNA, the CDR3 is TGCGCCAGCTCAGGGACAGGGGAAAACGCCGGGGAGCTGTTTTTT. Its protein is CASSGTGENAGELFF.

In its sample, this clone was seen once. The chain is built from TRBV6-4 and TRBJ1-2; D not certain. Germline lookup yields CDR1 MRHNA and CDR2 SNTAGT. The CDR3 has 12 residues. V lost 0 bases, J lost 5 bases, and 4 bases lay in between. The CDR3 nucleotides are TGTGCCAGCAGTGACTCCGGGTATGGCTACACCTTC. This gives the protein CASSDSGYGYTF.

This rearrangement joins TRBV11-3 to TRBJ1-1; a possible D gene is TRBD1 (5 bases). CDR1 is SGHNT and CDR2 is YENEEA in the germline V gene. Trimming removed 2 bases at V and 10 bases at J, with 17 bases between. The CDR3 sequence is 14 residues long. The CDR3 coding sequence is TGTGCCAGCAGCTTACTCCCGACAGCCACAGGAGCTTTCTTT. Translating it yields CASSLLPTATGAFF. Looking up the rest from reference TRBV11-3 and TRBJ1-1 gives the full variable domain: EAGVVQSPRYKIIEKKQPVAFWCNPISGHNTLYWYLQNLGQGPELLIRYENEEAVDDSQLPKDRFSAERLKGVDSTLKIQPAELGDSAVYLCASSLLPTATGAFFGQGTRLTVV.

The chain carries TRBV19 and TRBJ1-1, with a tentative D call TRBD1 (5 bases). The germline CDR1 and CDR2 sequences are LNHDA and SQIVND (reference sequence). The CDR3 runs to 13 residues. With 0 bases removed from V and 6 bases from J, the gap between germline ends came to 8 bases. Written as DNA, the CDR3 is TGTGCCAGTAGTATAGAGATCAGGGCTGAAGCTTTCTTT. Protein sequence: CASSIEIRAEAFF.

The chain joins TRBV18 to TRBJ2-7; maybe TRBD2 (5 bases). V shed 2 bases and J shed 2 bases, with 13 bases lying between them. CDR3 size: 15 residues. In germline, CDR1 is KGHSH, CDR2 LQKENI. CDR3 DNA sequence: TGTGCCAGCTCACCAGGAGGAGCGGCCACCTACGAGCAGTACTTC. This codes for CASSPGGAATYEQYF. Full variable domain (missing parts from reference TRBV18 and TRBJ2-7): NAGVMQNPRHLVRRRGQEARLRCSPMKGHSHVYWYRQLPEEGLKFMVYLQKENIIDESGMPKERFSAEFPKEGPSILRIQQVVRGDSAAYFCASSPGGAATYEQYFGPGTRLTVT.

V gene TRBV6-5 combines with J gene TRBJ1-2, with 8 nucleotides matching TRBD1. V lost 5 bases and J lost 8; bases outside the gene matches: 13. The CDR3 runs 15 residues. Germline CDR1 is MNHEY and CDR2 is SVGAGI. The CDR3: CASSLNIGQGWGYTF. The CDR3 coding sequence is TGTGCCAGCAGTCTCAATATCGGACAGGGCTGGGGCTACACCTTC.